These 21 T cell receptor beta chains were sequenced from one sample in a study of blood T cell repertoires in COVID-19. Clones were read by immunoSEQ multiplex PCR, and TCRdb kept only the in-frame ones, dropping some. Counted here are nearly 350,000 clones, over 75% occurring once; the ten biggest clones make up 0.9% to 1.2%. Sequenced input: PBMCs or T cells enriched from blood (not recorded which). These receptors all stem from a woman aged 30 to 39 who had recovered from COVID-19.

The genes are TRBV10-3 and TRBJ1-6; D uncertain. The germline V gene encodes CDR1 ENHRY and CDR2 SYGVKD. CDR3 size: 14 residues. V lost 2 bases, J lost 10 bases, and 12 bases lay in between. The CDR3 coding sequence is TGTGCCATCAGTGAGGCCTCGCTTCAGTCACCCCTCCACTTT. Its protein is CAISEASLQSPLHF.

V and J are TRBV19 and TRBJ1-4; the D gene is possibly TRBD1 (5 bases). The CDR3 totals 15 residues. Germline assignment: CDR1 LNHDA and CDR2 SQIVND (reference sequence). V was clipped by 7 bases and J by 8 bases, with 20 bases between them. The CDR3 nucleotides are TGTGCCAGTAAACCCTCGCGGGGACTCGGGGAAAAACTGTTTTTT. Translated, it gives CASKPSRGLGEKLFF.

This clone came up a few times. CDR3 DNA: TGTGCCAGCAGAGGGACACCCTTGGGCTACACCTTC. It translates to CASRGTPLGYTF. The gene calls are TRBV28 and TRBJ1-2; TRBD1 is a possible D gene (6 bases). The CDR3 totals 12 residues. CDR1 is MDHEN and CDR2 is SYDVKM in the germline V gene. Trimming removed 6 bases at V and 8 bases at J, with 13 bases between.

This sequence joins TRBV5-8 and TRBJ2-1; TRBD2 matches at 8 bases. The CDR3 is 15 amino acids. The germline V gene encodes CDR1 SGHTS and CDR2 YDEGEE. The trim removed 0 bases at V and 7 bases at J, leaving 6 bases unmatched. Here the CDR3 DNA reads TGTGCCAGCAGCTTGGACACGGGGGGGTCAAATGAGCAGTTCTTC. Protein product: CASSLDTGGSNEQFF. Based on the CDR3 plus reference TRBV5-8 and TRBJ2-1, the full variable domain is EAGVTQSPTHLIKTRGQQATLRCSPISGHTSVYWYQQALGLGLQFLLWYDEGEERNRGNFPPRFSGRQFPNYSSELNVNALELEDSALYLCASSLDTGGSNEQFFGPGTRLTVL.

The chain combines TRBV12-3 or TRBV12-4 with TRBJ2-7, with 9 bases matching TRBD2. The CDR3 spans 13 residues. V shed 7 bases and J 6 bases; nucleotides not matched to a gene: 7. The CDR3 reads CASTLAGSAEQYF. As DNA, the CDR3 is TGTGCCAGCACCCTAGCGGGGTCCGCCGAGCAGTACTTC.

The CDR3 spells CASSPGGDNEQFF. CDR3 nucleotides: TGTGCCAGCAGCCCGGGTGGCGACAATGAGCAGTTCTTC. The chain couples TRBV5-4 to TRBJ2-1; D is ambiguous. The CDR3 sequence is 13 residues long. Looked up from germline, CDR1 is SGHNT and CDR2 is YYREEE (reference sequence). V was clipped by 4 bases and J by 5 bases, with 10 bases between them.

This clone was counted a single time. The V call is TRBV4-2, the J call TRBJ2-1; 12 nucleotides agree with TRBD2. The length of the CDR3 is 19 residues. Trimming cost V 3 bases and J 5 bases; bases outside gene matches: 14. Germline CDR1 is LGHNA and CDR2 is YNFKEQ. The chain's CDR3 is CASSQGGSRLAGDHNEQFF. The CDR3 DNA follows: TGTGCCAGCAGCCAGGGGGGATCTAGACTAGCGGGGGATCACAATGAGCAGTTCTTC.

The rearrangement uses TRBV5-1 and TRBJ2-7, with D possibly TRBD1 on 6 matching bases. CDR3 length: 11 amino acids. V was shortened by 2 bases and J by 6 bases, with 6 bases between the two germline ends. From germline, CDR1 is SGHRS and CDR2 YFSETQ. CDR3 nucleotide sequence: TGCGCCAGCAGCTTACAGGGCGAGCAGTACTTC. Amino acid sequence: CASSLQGEQYF.

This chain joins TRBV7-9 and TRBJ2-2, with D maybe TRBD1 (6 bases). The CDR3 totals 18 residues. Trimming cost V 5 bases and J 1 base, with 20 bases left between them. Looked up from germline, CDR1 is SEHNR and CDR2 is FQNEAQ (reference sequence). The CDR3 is CASSHPIIGQLNTGELFF. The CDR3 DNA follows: TGTGCCAGCAGCCACCCAATCATCGGACAGTTGAACACCGGGGAGCTGTTTTTT.

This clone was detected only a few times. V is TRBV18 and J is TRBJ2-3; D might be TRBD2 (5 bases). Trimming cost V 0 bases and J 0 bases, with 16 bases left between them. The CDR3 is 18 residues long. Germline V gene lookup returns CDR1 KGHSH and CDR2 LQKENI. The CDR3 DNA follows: TGTGCCAGCTCACCACCGGAGGACTGGAACACTAGCACAGATACGCAGTATTTT. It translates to CASSPPEDWNTSTDTQYF.

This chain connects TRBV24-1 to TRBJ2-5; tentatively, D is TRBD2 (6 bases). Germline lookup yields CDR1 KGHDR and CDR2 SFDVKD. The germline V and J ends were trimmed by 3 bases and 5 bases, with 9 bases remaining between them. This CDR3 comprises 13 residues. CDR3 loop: CATSDGGKETQYF. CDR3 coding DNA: TGTGCCACCAGTGATGGGGGGAAGGAGACCCAGTACTTC.

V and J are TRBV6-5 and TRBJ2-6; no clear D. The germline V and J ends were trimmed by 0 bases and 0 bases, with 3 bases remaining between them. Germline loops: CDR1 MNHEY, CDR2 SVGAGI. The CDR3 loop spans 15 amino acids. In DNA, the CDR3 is TGTGCCAGCAGTTACTCGGCCTCTGGGGCCAACGTCCTGACTTTC. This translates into CASSYSASGANVLTF.

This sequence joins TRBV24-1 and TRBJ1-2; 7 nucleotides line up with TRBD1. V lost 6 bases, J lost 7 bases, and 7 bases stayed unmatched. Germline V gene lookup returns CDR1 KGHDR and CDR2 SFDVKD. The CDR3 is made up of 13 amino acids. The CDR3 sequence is CATSLETGSGYTF. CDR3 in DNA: TGTGCCACCAGTTTGGAGACAGGGTCTGGCTACACCTTC.

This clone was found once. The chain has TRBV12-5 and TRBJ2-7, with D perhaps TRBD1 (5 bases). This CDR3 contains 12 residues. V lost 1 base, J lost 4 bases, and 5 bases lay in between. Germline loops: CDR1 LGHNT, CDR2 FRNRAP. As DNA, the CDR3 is TGTGCTAGTGGTTTGGCAGGGTACGAGCAGTACTTC. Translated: CASGLAGYEQYF.

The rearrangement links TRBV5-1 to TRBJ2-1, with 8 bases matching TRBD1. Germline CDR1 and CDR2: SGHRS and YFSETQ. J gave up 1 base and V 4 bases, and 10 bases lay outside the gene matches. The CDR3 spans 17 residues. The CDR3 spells CASSPQTGGISYNEQFF. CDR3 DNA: TGCGCCAGCAGCCCGCAAACAGGGGGAATTTCCTACAATGAGCAGTTCTTC.

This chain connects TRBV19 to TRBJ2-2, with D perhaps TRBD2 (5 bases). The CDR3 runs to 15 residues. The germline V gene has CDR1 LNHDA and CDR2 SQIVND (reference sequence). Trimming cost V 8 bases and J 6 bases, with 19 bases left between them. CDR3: CASGGSLGAAGELFF. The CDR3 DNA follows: TGTGCCAGTGGAGGTAGCCTCGGTGCAGCCGGGGAGCTGTTTTTT.

CDR3 sequence reads: CASGQGENGELFF. CDR3 nucleotide sequence: TGTGCCTCCGGACAGGGGGAGAACGGGGAGCTGTTTTTT. The gene calls are TRBV30 and TRBJ2-2; 10 nucleotides agree with TRBD1. CDR1 and CDR2 (germline): GTSNPN, SVGIG (reference sequence). The J segment lost 7 bases and the V segment lost 7 bases, leaving 6 bases of the junction unmatched. The CDR3 covers 13 residues. The whole variable domain, filled in from reference TRBV30 and TRBJ2-2, reads SQTIHQWPATLVQPVGSPLSLECTVEGTSNPNLYWYRQAAGRGLQLLFYSVGIGQISSEVPQNLSASRPQDRQFILSSKKLLLSDSGFYLCASGQGENGELFFGEGSRLTVL.

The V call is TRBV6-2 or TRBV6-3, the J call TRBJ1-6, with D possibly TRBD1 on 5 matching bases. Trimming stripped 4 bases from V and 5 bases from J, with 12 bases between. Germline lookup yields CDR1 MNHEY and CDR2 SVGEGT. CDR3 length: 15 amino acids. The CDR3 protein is CASSWGGSDNSPLHF. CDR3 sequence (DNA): TGTGCCAGCAGTTGGGGGGGTTCGGATAATTCACCCCTCCACTTT.

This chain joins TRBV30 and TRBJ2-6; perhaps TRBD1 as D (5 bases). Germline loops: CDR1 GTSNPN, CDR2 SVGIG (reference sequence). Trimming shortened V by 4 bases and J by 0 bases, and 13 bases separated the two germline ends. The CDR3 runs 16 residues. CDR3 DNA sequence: TGTGCCTGGATCTCAGGGCAATTCTCTGGGGCCAACGTCCTGACTTTC. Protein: CAWISGQFSGANVLTF.

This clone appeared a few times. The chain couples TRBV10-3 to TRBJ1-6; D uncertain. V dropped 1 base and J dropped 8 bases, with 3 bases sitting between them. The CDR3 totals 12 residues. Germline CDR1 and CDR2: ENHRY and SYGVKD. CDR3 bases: TGTGCCATCAGTGAGTTAGATTCACCCCTCCACTTT. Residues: CAISELDSPLHF.

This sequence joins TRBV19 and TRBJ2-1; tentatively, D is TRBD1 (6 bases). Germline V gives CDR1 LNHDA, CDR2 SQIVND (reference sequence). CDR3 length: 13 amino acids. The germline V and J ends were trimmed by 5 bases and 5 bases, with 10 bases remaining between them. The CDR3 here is CASSVQGNNEQFF. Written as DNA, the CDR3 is TGTGCCAGTAGTGTACAGGGTAACAATGAGCAGTTCTTC.